The 25 T cell receptor beta chains in this list originate from one sample, sequenced in a study of spatial heterogeneity in lung cancer. A single record per CDR3 protein comes from TCRdb applying MiXCR to the 5' RACE reads. Among roughly 70,000 distinct CDR3 sequences, about 9.5% were seen once, and the ten largest hold roughly 1.9%. Time point specified: blood at routine non-recurrence follow-up after resection. The material sequenced was PBMCs, taken at follow-up. These receptors were collected from a female donor with early-stage non-small cell lung cancer.

The genes are TRBV20-1 and TRBJ1-1, with D unclear. Germline V gene data show CDR1 as DFQATT and CDR2 as SNEGSKA (reference sequence). Trimming removed 2 bases at V and 1 base at J, with 5 bases between. CDR3 length: 12 amino acids. CDR3: CSARQENTEAFF. In DNA form, the CDR3 reads TGCAGTGCTAGACAGGAGAACACTGAAGCTTTCTTT.

As concerns this clonotype: The junction and the germline gene differ at one end; a read error may be behind it. The chain is built from TRBV2 and TRBJ2-7; 10 bases map to TRBD2. The CDR3 is made up of 15 amino acids. Looked up from germline, CDR1 is SNHLY and CDR2 is FYNNEI. The CDR3 nucleotides are TGTGTCAGCAGTCGGCCTAGCGGGGGCTCCTACGAGCAGTACTTC. Protein: CVSSRPSGGSYEQYF.

This clonotype has a count of ten or more. The chain recombines TRBV18 with TRBJ2-3; 13 bases map to TRBD2. V shed 1 base, J shed 6 bases, and the junction held 4 bases outside the gene matches. This CDR3 has 16 amino acids. The germline CDR1 and CDR2 sequences are KGHSH and LQKENI. Here the CDR3 DNA reads TGTGCCAGCTCACCACGGACTAGCGGGAGTCTTGATACGCAGTATTTT. Residues: CASSPRTSGSLDTQYF. Full variable domain (rest looked up from reference TRBV18 and TRBJ2-3): NAGVMQNPRHLVRRRGQEARLRCSPMKGHSHVYWYRQLPEEGLKFMVYLQKENIIDESGMPKERFSAEFPKEGPSILRIQQVVRGDSAAYFCASSPRTSGSLDTQYFGPGTRLTVL.

This clonotype was picked up many times. V and J are TRBV4-2 and TRBJ2-1, with a possible D match to TRBD2 (6 bases). The CDR3 length is 17 residues. The V end lost 0 bases, the J end lost 4 bases, and 16 bases lay between the germline ends. Germline V CDR1 and CDR2: LGHNA, YNFKEQ. For the CDR3, the DNA is TGTGCCAGCAGCCAAGACGAGGGACTGTCAACTTACAATGAGCAGTTCTTC. Protein: CASSQDEGLSTYNEQFF.

This clonotype was detected ten times or more. The rearrangement links TRBV19 to TRBJ2-7; D is possibly TRBD1 (7 bases). Germline V gene data show CDR1 as LNHDA and CDR2 as SQIVND (reference sequence). V lost 2 bases and J 3 bases, leaving 14 bases between the germline ends. This CDR3 contains 15 residues. The CDR3 spells CASSIFGGQIYEQYF. Here the CDR3 DNA reads TGTGCCAGTAGTATATTCGGGGGACAGATCTACGAGCAGTACTTC.

Many counts were recorded for this clonotype. CDR3 sequence (DNA): TGTGCCAGCAGTTTCGTAGGGGGAGGTGATACGCAGTATTTT. It yields the protein CASSFVGGGDTQYF. The rearrangement uses TRBV12-3 or TRBV12-4 and TRBJ2-3, with D possibly being TRBD1 or TRBD2 (6 bases each). The V gene lost 3 bases and the J gene lost 6 bases, with 13 bases spanning the gap. The CDR3 covers 14 residues.

In this sample, this clonotype turned up many times. The chain uses TRBV29-1 and TRBJ2-1; the D gene is possibly TRBD2 (6 bases). With 7 bases removed from V and 9 bases from J, the gap between germline ends came to 16 bases. Germline CDR1 SQVTM, CDR2 ANQGSEA. The length of the CDR3 is 12 residues. The CDR3 protein is CSAAGSTSEQFF. The CDR3 nucleotides read TGCAGCGCCGCGGGATCCACGAGTGAGCAGTTCTTC.

This clonotype was seen many times. The rearrangement uses TRBV6-5 and TRBJ1-1; 7 nucleotides match TRBD1. CDR1 and CDR2 (germline): MNHEY, SVGAGI. Germline trimming cut 2 bases from V and 4 bases from J; bases unmatched to any gene: 13. The CDR3 length is 17 residues. CDR3 bases: TGTGCCAGCAGTTACATGTTCAGGGGGAGCTTGAGCACTGAAGCTTTCTTT. Translation gives CASSYMFRGSLSTEAFF.

The chain employs TRBV5-5 and TRBJ1-2; the D gene is possibly TRBD1 (5 bases). This CDR3 is built from 16 residues. The germline gives CDR1 SGHKS, CDR2 YYEKEE (reference sequence). V dropped 4 bases and J dropped 4 bases, with 20 bases sitting between them. The chain's CDR3 is CASSQRLSGAAYGYTF. The CDR3 coding sequence is TGTGCCAGCAGCCAACGTCTTTCCGGGGCAGCCTATGGCTACACCTTC.

This clonotype was observed at least ten times. This chain links TRBV7-8 with TRBJ2-1, with D uncertain. This CDR3 is built from 17 residues. Between the trimmed V and J ends, which lost 2 bases and 0 bases, there was a span of 14 bases. The germline gives CDR1 SGHVS, CDR2 FQNEAQ. As DNA, the CDR3 is TGTGCCAGCAGCTTATTCCCTTCGGAAAGCTCCTACAATGAGCAGTTCTTC. Translation: CASSLFPSESSYNEQFF.

This chain connects TRBV15 to TRBJ2-7, with D possibly being TRBD1 (5 bases). Trimming removed 3 bases at V and 2 bases at J, with 14 bases between. CDR1 is LNHNV, CDR2 YYDKDF, per germline (reference sequence). The CDR3 extends over 15 amino acids. CDR3 bases: TGTGCCACCAGCAGGGCCCGGACAACCACCTACGAGCAGTACTTC. Translated: CATSRARTTTYEQYF.

V usage is TRBV29-1 and J usage is TRBJ2-4; D may be TRBD1 (5 bases). Trimming cost V 7 bases and J 0 bases, with 25 bases left between them. The germline CDR1 and CDR2 sequences are SQVTM and ANQGSEA. This CDR3 is 18 amino acids long. The CDR3 DNA reads TGCAGCGCTACAGACAGACCCCGTACAGATTTAGCCAAAAACATTCAGTACTTC. Translated, it gives CSATDRPRTDLAKNIQYF. Complete variable domain (other parts from reference TRBV29-1 and TRBJ2-4): SAVISQKPSRDICQRGTSLTIQCQVDSQVTMMFWYRQQPGQSLTLIATANQGSEATYESGFVIDKFPISRPNLTFSTLTVSNMSPEDSSIYLCSATDRPRTDLAKNIQYFGAGTRLSVL.

CDR3 residues: CSGSYSGREAEETQYF. CDR3 nucleotide sequence: TGTTCCGGCAGTTACTCAGGGCGGGAGGCGGAAGAGACCCAGTACTTC. The chain recombines TRBV6-2 or TRBV6-3 with TRBJ2-5, with 8 bases lining up with TRBD2. Germline V gives CDR1 MNHEY, CDR2 SVGEGT. This CDR3 is built from 16 residues.

As regards this clonotype: This may come from a read error, since a much larger clone is one base off. The chain recombines TRBV11-2 with TRBJ2-7; D gene ambiguous. The CDR3 is made up of 14 amino acids. Germline V lookup: CDR1 SGHAT, CDR2 FQNNGV. The V end was cut by 7 bases, the J end by 3 bases, with 16 bases between. CDR3 nucleotides: TGTGCCAGCATCCCCCCCGGGCCAAGCTACGAGCAGTACTTC. It yields the protein CASIPPGPSYEQYF. The entire variable domain, with the rest obtained from reference TRBV11-2 and TRBJ2-7, is as follows: EAGVAQSPRYKIIEKRQSVAFWCNPISGHATLYWYQQILGQGPKLLIQFQNNGVVDDSQLPKDRFSAERLKGVDSTLKIQPAKLEDSAVYLCASIPPGPSYEQYFGPGTRLTVT.

The chain couples TRBV24-1 to TRBJ1-5, with a weak D call TRBD1 (5 bases). From germline, CDR1 is KGHDR and CDR2 SFDVKD. V gave up 7 bases and J gave up 7 bases, with 13 bases separating them. The length of the CDR3 is 13 residues. The CDR3 DNA reads as TGTGCCACCAGCCTAGGGGCGAACCAGCCCCAGCATTTT. This encodes CATSLGANQPQHF.

This clonotype was seen more than once but under ten times. This rearrangement joins TRBV5-1 to TRBJ2-3, with a possible D match to TRBD2 (6 bases). Germline loops: CDR1 SGHRS, CDR2 YFSETQ. V lost 2 bases, J lost 3 bases, and 10 bases lay in between. The CDR3 spans 14 residues. The CDR3 nucleotides read TGCGCCAGCAGCTTCGGGACTCTTACAGATACGCAGTATTTT. Translated, it gives CASSFGTLTDTQYF.

The sample holds many counts of this clonotype. This rearrangement joins TRBV5-1 to TRBJ2-1; 10 nucleotides match TRBD1. From germline, CDR1 is SGHRS and CDR2 YFSETQ. V dropped 4 bases and J dropped 7; count of bases not matched to a gene: 8. There are 15 residues in the CDR3. DNA of the CDR3: TGCGCCAGCAGCCCCCGGGACAGGGGCAGTAATGAGCAGTTCTTC. Translation: CASSPRDRGSNEQFF.

The chain uses TRBV5-1 and TRBJ1-5; D gene unclear. Trimming removed 0 bases at V and 3 bases at J, with 10 bases between. This CDR3 spans 15 amino acids. In germline, CDR1 is SGHRS, CDR2 YFSETQ. CDR3 bases: TGCGCCAGCAGCTTGGCTCCAGGTACCAATCAGCCCCAGCATTTT. It encodes CASSLAPGTNQPQHF.

This clonotype was recorded many times. The chain uses TRBV30 and TRBJ2-7, with a weak D call TRBD2 (5 bases). CDR1 GTSNPN and CDR2 SVGIG come from the germline V gene (reference sequence). This CDR3 comprises 13 residues. The ends were cut back, 0 bases at V and 2 bases at J, with 8 bases in the middle. The CDR3 DNA follows: TGTGCCTGGAGTGTTAAGACTACCTACGAGCAGTACTTC. The encoded protein is CAWSVKTTYEQYF.

As concerns this clonotype: Compared with germline, one end of the junction differs, possibly owing to a read error. The gene calls are TRBV5-1 and TRBJ2-2, with 9 bases lining up with TRBD1. The CDR3 covers 15 residues. Germline-derived CDR1 and CDR2 are SGHRS and YFSETQ. As DNA, the CDR3 is TGCGTCAGCAGCTTCGGGGACAGGGTCTTTGGGGAGCTGTTTTTT. It specifies CVSSFGDRVFGELFF.

The chain recombines TRBV20-1 with TRBJ1-5; 10 nucleotides align to TRBD1. Trimming cost V 6 bases and J 4 bases; bases outside gene matches: 9. There are 15 residues in the CDR3. Germline CDR1 reads DFQATT; CDR2 reads SNEGSKA (reference sequence). The CDR3 DNA reads TGCAGTGCCCAGACAGGGGGCGAGGGAAATCAGCCCCAGCATTTT. Protein: CSAQTGGEGNQPQHF.

This clonotype was detected ten times or more. The chain combines TRBV29-1 with TRBJ2-3; D not certain. The germline V gene has CDR1 SQVTM and CDR2 ANQGSEA. Trimming removed 7 bases from V and 6 bases from J, with 17 bases in between. There are 13 residues in the CDR3. Written as DNA, the CDR3 is TGCAGCGCTGTCAAGTACCTCGCGGATACGCAGTATTTT. Residues: CSAVKYLADTQYF.

This clonotype was seen at least ten times. This sequence joins TRBV19 and TRBJ2-1; no firm D call. The CDR3 totals 12 residues. V was cut by 8 bases and J by 9 bases, with 14 bases left in between. Germline V gene sequence: CDR1 LNHDA, CDR2 SQIVND (reference sequence). The CDR3 reads CASGRSTIEQFF. The CDR3 nucleotides read TGTGCCAGTGGTAGAAGTACGATTGAGCAGTTCTTC.

The chain has TRBV9 and TRBJ2-7; TRBD1 might be the D (6 bases). The CDR3 runs 16 residues. From germline, CDR1 is SGDLS and CDR2 YYNGEE. Trimming removed 0 bases at V and 4 bases at J, with 17 bases between. CDR3 coding DNA: TGTGCCAGCAGCGTAGTTGCCACAGGGCCCACTTACGAGCAGTACTTC. Encoded protein: CASSVVATGPTYEQYF.

This clonotype came up many times. The chain combines TRBV15 with TRBJ1-1, with a possible D match to TRBD1 (6 bases). Germline-derived CDR1 and CDR2 are LNHNV and YYDKDF (reference sequence). This CDR3 contains 13 residues. Trimming removed 0 bases at V and 11 bases at J, with 13 bases between. The CDR3, as DNA: TGTGCCACCAGCAGAGAGGGCCCTCAGGGGGCTTTCTTT. It encodes CATSREGPQGAFF.